This TCR beta chain was sequenced during a study of graft-versus-host responses after intestinal transplantation. Points from the study as a whole: GvH clones turned up in recipient marrow; some had shown up first in ileum or blood.

This clone is a singleton in its sample. Some clones are missing from TCRdb's copy, which holds only in-frame ones; the method was immunoSEQ multiplex PCR. The top ten hold about 0.7% of the sample, which has about 24,000 clones, roughly 43% seen once. Germline loops: CDR1 SGHNT, CDR2 YYREEE (reference sequence). This CDR3 is built from 15 residues. V lost 2 bases, J lost 4 bases, and 4 bases stayed unmatched. At the end of the reaction, proliferating CFSE-low CD3+CD4+ and CD3+CD8+ responders were sorted. The source of this sequence is a human patient who received an intestinal transplant. The rearrangement links TRBV5-4 to TRBJ2-1; 9 bases fit TRBD2. The specimen was alloreactive CD4+ T cells from a mixed lymphocyte reaction culture, collected before intestinal transplant. Indicated subset: CFSE-low proliferating T cells sorted from roughly 6-day pre-transplant mixed lymphocyte reaction (GvH or HvG direction). This chain's CDR3 is CASSLSGGPYNEQFF. DNA for the CDR3: TGTGCCAGCAGCTTAAGCGGGGGGCCTTACAATGAGCAGTTCTTC.